The 9 T cell receptor beta chains presented below share a single source sample, sequenced in a study of blood T cells in healthy people across ages (dated by TCRdb to about 2015). The library was made by 5' RACE. These reads were obtained on an Illumina HiSeq 2500. A second PCR of roughly 7 to 11 cycles was run with a J-beta primer mix and a sample-barcoded 5' primer. In-frame beta chains were kept once TCRdb had trimmed the public reads at Q25 with fastp and called clones with MiXCR. Records with the same CDR3 protein are collapsed into one entry carrying the most frequent genes and DNA. Counted in this sample were 500,000 to 650,000 distinct CDR3 sequences; over 25% of them appeared once. The ten largest clones add up to approximately 3.6% of the sample. This sample was shared with a second study, whose subject was T cells of mothers and their children.

The sequencing sample was made of blood. These receptors were taken from a boy under 10 years old in good health.

The genes are TRBV20-1 and TRBJ1-3; tentative D call: TRBD1 (6 bases). The V end lost 6 bases, the J end lost 0 bases, and 12 bases lay between the germline ends. Per the germline V gene, CDR1 is DFQATT and CDR2 is SNEGSKA (reference sequence). The CDR3 is 14 amino acids. This CDR3 reads CSAGRGVSGNTIYF. For the CDR3, the DNA is TGCAGTGCAGGGAGGGGGGTCTCTGGAAACACCATATATTTT.

This clonotype was counted between two and nine times. The rearrangement links TRBV6-2 or TRBV6-3 to TRBJ1-2; D perhaps matches TRBD1 (5 bases). Per germline, CDR1 MNHEY and CDR2 SVGEGT. The CDR3 consists of 15 residues. Trimming left V 5 bases short and J 5 bases short, with 18 bases between. The CDR3 sequence: CASSDPGLRRYGYTF. The DNA for the CDR3 is TGTGCCAGCAGTGATCCGGGACTCCGAAGGTATGGCTACACCTTC.

This clonotype was found a few times. The chain uses TRBV9 and TRBJ1-4; TRBD1 agrees at 7 bases. This CDR3 has 17 amino acids. The germline V gene has CDR1 SGDLS and CDR2 YYNGEE. J was trimmed by 3 bases and V by 0 bases; bases with no gene match: 8. CDR3 sequence reads: CASSVEGPGQPNEKLFF. CDR3 DNA sequence: TGTGCCAGCAGCGTAGAGGGCCCGGGACAGCCTAATGAAAAACTGTTTTTT.

This clonotype was seen a handful of times. The chain has TRBV2 and TRBJ1-2, with D maybe TRBD1 (6 bases). CDR1 SNHLY and CDR2 FYNNEI come from the germline V gene. V lost 5 bases and J 4 bases, leaving 14 bases between the germline ends. This CDR3 contains 14 residues. The CDR3 bases are TGTGCCAGCAGTCCATCGACAGGACTCTATGGCTACACCTTC. Its translation is CASSPSTGLYGYTF.

The chain carries TRBV5-1 and TRBJ2-5, with TRBD2 matching 10 bases. Germline trimming cut 4 bases from V and 3 bases from J; bases unmatched to any gene: 6. CDR3 length equals 15 residues. From germline, CDR1 is SGHRS and CDR2 YFSETQ. The CDR3 loop is CASSTGLAREETQYF. In nucleotides, the CDR3 is TGCGCCAGCAGCACGGGACTAGCGAGAGAAGAGACCCAGTACTTC.

In nucleotides, the CDR3 is TGCAGTGCTAGTGGAGAAGTCGGCTACGAGCAGTACTTC. It is translated as CSASGEVGYEQYF. This sequence joins TRBV20-1 and TRBJ2-7, with D unclear. The CDR3 length is 13 residues. The germline CDR1 and CDR2 sequences are DFQATT and SNEGSKA (reference sequence). V was clipped by 3 bases and J by 3 bases, with 12 bases between them.

CDR3 bases: TGTGCCAGCGGGATCTCGGCATATCAAGAGACCCAGTACTTC. Its translation: CASGISAYQETQYF. The V call is TRBV27, the J call TRBJ2-5; no clear D. CDR1 is MNHEY, CDR2 SMNVEV, per germline (reference sequence). Trimming removed 8 bases from V and 2 bases from J, with 15 bases in between. This CDR3 is 14 amino acids long.

This clonotype was recorded a few times. The rearrangement uses TRBV11-2 and TRBJ1-4, with D maybe TRBD1 (5 bases). Trimming took 3 bases from V and 8 from J, leaving 13 bases between them. Germline V gene sequence: CDR1 SGHAT, CDR2 FQNNGV. This CDR3 has 14 residues. CDR3 sequence reads: CASSLDGTGEKLFF. CDR3 DNA sequence: TGTGCCAGCAGCTTGGACGGAACAGGCGAAAAACTGTTTTTT.

The chain employs TRBV29-1 and TRBJ2-1; no clear D. The CDR3 extends over 14 amino acids. V shed 4 bases and J shed 5 bases, with 15 bases lying between them. Germline CDR1 SQVTM, CDR2 ANQGSEA. DNA for the CDR3: TGCAGCGTTGGAGATCAGGCCGTGCACAATGAGCAGTTCTTC. It yields the protein CSVGDQAVHNEQFF.